This passage covers 30 T cell receptor beta chains from one sample sequenced in a study of neurological immune-mediated disorders. TCRdb ran MiXCR on the 5' RACE reads and lists one entry per CDR3 protein. The sample shows about 74,000 distinct CDR3 sequences, roughly 5.5% of them seen only once. The sample was PBMCs. These receptors all stem from a man between 18 and 35 years old with multiple sclerosis.

In its sample, this clonotype was seen many times. The chain is built from TRBV20-1 and TRBJ2-1; 13 nucleotides align to TRBD2. Germline V lookup: CDR1 DFQATT, CDR2 SNEGSKA (reference sequence). The CDR3 has 15 amino acids. V lost 6 bases and J lost 8; bases outside the gene matches: 10. The CDR3 reads CSAWTSGSPGYEQFF. DNA for the CDR3: TGCAGTGCGTGGACTAGCGGGAGTCCCGGCTATGAGCAGTTCTTC.

This clonotype was detected a few times. At one end, the junction sequence differs from germline, possibly due to a read error. The gene calls are TRBV5-1 and TRBJ1-5; a possible D gene is TRBD1 (6 bases). The length of the CDR3 is 14 residues. CDR1 and CDR2 from the germline V gene are SGHRS and YFSETQ. The CDR3 nucleotides are TGCGCCAGCAGCTTGACAGGGAATGGTCAGCCCCAGAATTTT. It specifies CASSLTGNGQPQNF.

This clonotype has at least ten counts. The J gene is TRBJ2-3, the V gene TRBV10-3; either TRBD1 or TRBD2 may supply D (5 bases each). This CDR3 has 13 residues. From germline, CDR1 is ENHRY and CDR2 SYGVKD. Deletions cut 3 bases from V and 13 bases from J, with 17 bases between. The CDR3 region is CAISEEGHSEEYF. The CDR3 nucleotides are TGTGCCATCAGTGAAGAGGGGCACTCTGAGGAGTATTTT.

This clonotype was seen ten or more times. V is TRBV9 and J is TRBJ1-2, with D uncertain. CDR1 SGDLS and CDR2 YYNGEE come from the germline V gene. Trimming pared 4 bases from V and 0 bases from J, leaving 16 bases between. This CDR3 has 16 residues. The DNA of the CDR3 is TGTGCCAGCAGCTATACTGACGAGGCAGCTAACTATGGCTACACCTTC. Translated: CASSYTDEAANYGYTF.

This clonotype was counted many times. The CDR3 sequence is CASSLVAPNTEAFF. The CDR3 nucleotides read TGTGCCAGCAGCTTAGTAGCCCCGAACACTGAAGCTTTCTTT. The chain employs TRBV7-2 and TRBJ1-1; no reliable D call. V lost 1 base to trimming and J lost 1 base, with 7 bases between them. There are 14 residues in the CDR3. Germline-derived CDR1 and CDR2 are SGHTA and FQGNSA. The complete variable domain, with remaining parts taken from reference TRBV7-2 and TRBJ1-1, reads GAGVSQSPSNKVTEKGKDVELRCDPISGHTALYWYRQSLGQGLEFLIYFQGNSAPDKSGLPSDRFSAERTGGSVSTLTIQRTQQEDSAVYLCASSLVAPNTEAFFGQGTRLTVV.

This clonotype was recorded many times. The CDR3 loop reads CSARSLAGGITSYEQYF. The CDR3 DNA is TGCAGTGCTAGGAGTCTGGCGGGGGGCATCACCTCCTACGAGCAGTACTTC. This chain uses TRBV20-1 with TRBJ2-7, with 8 bases aligning to TRBD2. The V gene end was trimmed by 3 bases and the J gene end by 0 bases; junction bases not matched to a gene: 13. Germline V lookup: CDR1 DFQATT, CDR2 SNEGSKA (reference sequence). This CDR3 is built from 17 residues.

In this sample, this clonotype turned up many times. The gene calls are TRBV7-2 and TRBJ1-1; D remains unclear. This CDR3 has 15 residues. Trimming took off 3 bases at V and 0 bases at J, with 11 bases between the two ends. Germline lookup yields CDR1 SGHTA and CDR2 FQGNSA. The CDR3 protein is CASSFTGSLNTEAFF. In DNA form, the CDR3 reads TGTGCCAGCAGCTTCACGGGCAGCTTGAACACTGAAGCTTTCTTT. The entire variable domain, with the rest obtained from reference TRBV7-2 and TRBJ1-1, is as follows: GAGVSQSPSNKVTEKGKDVELRCDPISGHTALYWYRQSLGQGLEFLIYFQGNSAPDKSGLPSDRFSAERTGGSVSTLTIQRTQQEDSAVYLCASSFTGSLNTEAFFGQGTRLTVV.

This clonotype occurred many times. The gene calls are TRBV6-2 or TRBV6-3 and TRBJ1-1; D is possibly TRBD1 (6 bases). The CDR3 has 15 residues. The germline V gene has CDR1 MNHEY and CDR2 SVGEGT. The ends were cut back, 5 bases at V and 5 bases at J, with 18 bases in the middle. This chain's CDR3 is CASSRPGGAQTEAFF. In DNA, the CDR3 is TGTGCCAGCAGTCGCCCTGGGGGGGCTCAAACTGAAGCTTTCTTT.

This clonotype was detected ten times or more. The chain combines TRBV20-1 with TRBJ2-2; 8 bases align to TRBD2. V was clipped by 0 bases and J by 0 bases; unmatched bases: 12. The CDR3 is 19 residues long. CDR1 and CDR2 (germline): DFQATT, SNEGSKA (reference sequence). CDR3 amino acids: CSARDAPGGRGANTGELFF. Here the CDR3 DNA reads TGCAGTGCTAGAGATGCCCCCGGCGGGCGGGGGGCGAACACCGGGGAGCTGTTTTTT.

This clonotype showed up just a few times. Compared with germline, one end of the junction differs, possibly owing to a read error. The chain links TRBV7-7 to TRBJ2-1; 13 bases line up with TRBD2. The V gene's germline CDR1 is SSHAT and CDR2 FNYEAQ (reference sequence). The CDR3 runs to 14 residues. This CDR3 reads CASSSGLAGFEQFF. CDR3 nucleotide sequence: TGTGCTAGCAGCTCGGGACTAGCGGGATTTGAGCAGTTCTTC.

There are many counts of this clonotype. The CDR3 loop is CASSLLAGQDEQFF. CDR3 DNA sequence: TGTGCCAGCAGCTTGTTGGCAGGGCAGGATGAGCAGTTCTTC. V usage is TRBV5-6 and J usage is TRBJ2-1; possibly TRBD1 for D (5 bases). CDR1 is SGHDT and CDR2 is YYEEEE in the germline V gene. This CDR3 region has 14 residues. Deletions cut 1 base from V and 8 bases from J, with 13 bases between.

There are many counts of this clonotype. The chain uses TRBV5-1 and TRBJ2-1; tentatively, D is TRBD1 or TRBD2 (6 bases each). Germline CDR1 is SGHRS and CDR2 is YFSETQ. The ends were cut back, 1 base at V and 7 bases at J, with 18 bases in the middle. The CDR3 extends over 16 amino acids. The CDR3 nucleotides read TGCGCCAGCAGCTTGCCGGTGTCAGGAGGGGGGAATGAGCAGTTCTTC. As protein: CASSLPVSGGGNEQFF.

This clonotype was counted many times. The chain combines TRBV19 with TRBJ1-1; TRBD1 agrees at 8 bases. V gave up 5 bases and J gave up 6 bases; unmatched junction bases: 11. This CDR3 region has 15 residues. Germline CDR1 and CDR2: LNHDA and SQIVND (reference sequence). The CDR3 loop reads CASSLGPGQVPEAFF. The CDR3 nucleotides read TGTGCCAGTAGTTTAGGCCCGGGACAGGTACCTGAAGCTTTCTTT.

The V gene is TRBV7-9, the J gene TRBJ2-2; D is ambiguous. V lost 1 base, J lost 4 bases, and 10 bases lay in between. Germline V CDR1 and CDR2: SEHNR, FQNEAQ (reference sequence). CDR3 size: 15 residues. CDR3 region: CASSLVDLLTGELFF. As DNA, the CDR3 is TGTGCCAGCAGCTTAGTAGACCTACTCACCGGGGAGCTGTTTTTT.

This clonotype was counted ten times or more. The CDR3 is CAISESRQSLSNQPQHF. CDR3 coding DNA: TGTGCCATCAGTGAGTCTCGGCAGAGCCTGAGCAATCAGCCCCAGCATTTT. The V call is TRBV10-3, the J call TRBJ1-5; D ambiguous. The germline V gene encodes CDR1 ENHRY and CDR2 SYGVKD. Trimming stripped 0 bases from V and 1 base from J, with 13 bases between. The length of the CDR3 is 17 residues.

This clonotype has a count of ten or more. This chain uses TRBV29-1 with TRBJ2-2; TRBD2 is a possible D gene (5 bases). This CDR3 has 12 amino acids. Germline assignment: CDR1 SQVTM and CDR2 ANQGSEA. V was cut by 6 bases and J by 5 bases, with 10 bases left in between. CDR3 loop: CSVRTGTGELFF. The CDR3 DNA sequence: TGCAGCGTGCGGACTGGGACCGGGGAGCTGTTTTTT.

The table lists this clonotype with many counts. The gene calls are TRBV4-1 and TRBJ2-7; TRBD2 agrees at 7 bases. This CDR3 is built from 14 residues. Trimming took 1 base from V and 6 from J; bases not matched to a gene: 6. Looked up from germline, CDR1 is MGHRA and CDR2 is YSYEKL. CDR3 region: CASSQGLGGSEQYF. In DNA form, the CDR3 reads TGCGCCAGCAGCCAAGGTCTAGGCGGGAGCGAGCAGTACTTC.

This clonotype appeared many times. The CDR3 bases are TGTGCCAGCAGTTTAGCCCTAGGGACCTATGGCTACACCTTC. This encodes CASSLALGTYGYTF. The chain recombines TRBV28 with TRBJ1-2; D perhaps matches TRBD1 (5 bases). Germline V gene lookup returns CDR1 MDHEN and CDR2 SYDVKM. V was pared by 2 bases and J by 4 bases, with 11 bases between. CDR3 size: 14 residues.

The rearrangement uses TRBV5-1 and TRBJ2-7, with D tentatively TRBD1 (5 bases). V lost 6 bases, J lost 0 bases, and 13 bases lay in between. This CDR3 is built from 14 residues. Per germline, CDR1 SGHRS and CDR2 YFSETQ. The CDR3 loop is CASNSQGLSYEQYF. CDR3 DNA sequence: TGCGCCAGCAACTCCCAGGGCCTCTCCTACGAGCAGTACTTC.

This clonotype was observed many times. The chain couples TRBV5-6 to TRBJ1-2; unclear D gene. CDR1 SGHDT and CDR2 YYEEEE come from the germline V gene. The CDR3 sequence is 13 residues long. V was trimmed by 1 base and J by 7 bases, leaving 11 bases between them. The DNA for the CDR3 is TGTGCCAGCAGCTTGATGGGAAAGGGTGGCTACACCTTC. Translation gives CASSLMGKGGYTF.

This clonotype was recorded at least ten times. J is TRBJ1-4 and V is TRBV7-2, with D perhaps TRBD1 (6 bases). This CDR3 region has 15 residues. The V end lost 5 bases, the J end lost 3 bases, and 13 bases lay between the germline ends. The V gene's germline CDR1 is SGHTA and CDR2 FQGNSA. CDR3 sequence reads: CASSPSAGANEKLFF. In nucleotides, the CDR3 is TGTGCCAGCAGCCCCTCGGCAGGGGCTAATGAAAAACTGTTTTTT.

This clonotype was detected many times. The chain has TRBV27 and TRBJ2-1; 11 bases are shared with TRBD1. Germline CDR1 and CDR2: MNHEY and SMNVEV (reference sequence). CDR3 size: 14 residues. V lost 8 bases and J lost 7; bases outside the gene matches: 7. In DNA, the CDR3 is TGTGCCAGCGGTAGGGACAGGGGGGATAATGAGCAGTTCTTC. Its protein product is CASGRDRGDNEQFF.

Many counts were recorded for this clonotype. The chain carries TRBV7-9 and TRBJ2-2, with 9 nucleotides matching TRBD2. V was pared by 5 bases and J by 0 bases, with 10 bases of the junction left unmatched. Germline CDR1 and CDR2: SEHNR and FQNEAQ (reference sequence). This CDR3 is built from 18 residues. CDR3 nucleotides: TGTGCCAGCAGCGCCAGAAGGGCGGGAGGGCCGAACACCGGGGAGCTGTTTTTT. It yields the protein CASSARRAGGPNTGELFF.

In this sample, this clonotype turned up a few times. This sequence joins TRBV7-9 and TRBJ2-1; 9 nucleotides match TRBD2. This CDR3 contains 15 residues. V lost 3 bases, J lost 5 bases, and 5 bases stayed unmatched. CDR1 and CDR2 (germline): SEHNR, FQNEAQ (reference sequence). DNA for the CDR3: TGTGCCAGCAGCTTGGTAGCGGGGGCCGACAATGAGCAGTTCTTC. Translation: CASSLVAGADNEQFF. Full variable domain (remainder filled in from reference TRBV7-9 and TRBJ2-1): DTGVSQNPRHKITKRGQNVTFRCDPISEHNRLYWYRQTLGQGPEFLTYFQNEAQLEKSRLLSDRFSAERPKGSFSTLEIQRTEQGDSAMYLCASSLVAGADNEQFFGPGTRLTVL.

The sample holds many counts of this clonotype. The rearrangement uses TRBV6-2 or TRBV6-3 and TRBJ2-2; D may be TRBD2 (5 bases). This CDR3 region has 15 residues. V was shortened by 6 bases and J by 5 bases, with 16 bases between the two germline ends. Germline CDR1 is MNHEY and CDR2 is SVGEGT. CDR3 region: CASSIPPPGTGELFF. In DNA, the CDR3 is TGTGCCAGCAGCATACCGCCGCCGGGGACCGGGGAGCTGTTTTTT.

This clonotype has at least ten counts. J is TRBJ1-2 and V is TRBV7-2, with 9 bases lining up with TRBD1. This CDR3 contains 15 residues. The V gene end was trimmed by 4 bases and the J gene end by 3 bases; junction bases not matched to a gene: 6. CDR1 and CDR2 (germline): SGHTA, FQGNSA. The CDR3, as DNA: TGTGCCAGCAGCTCATACAGGGGGCAGGACTATGGCTACACCTTC. It specifies CASSSYRGQDYGYTF.

This clonotype was seen at least ten times. The chain couples TRBV28 to TRBJ2-7; TRBD1 is a possible D gene (5 bases). CDR1 MDHEN and CDR2 SYDVKM come from the germline V gene. Deletions cut 3 bases from V and 0 bases from J, with 12 bases between. The CDR3 has 15 residues. CDR3 amino acids: CASSFSPGPSYEQYF. CDR3 sequence (DNA): TGTGCCAGCAGTTTTAGTCCAGGGCCCTCCTACGAGCAGTACTTC.

This clonotype appeared many times. This chain joins TRBV7-3 and TRBJ1-2, with a possible D match to TRBD1 (6 bases). Germline CDR1 reads SGHTA; CDR2 reads FQGTGA. V lost 5 bases to trimming and J lost 8 bases, with 15 bases between them. The CDR3 covers 13 residues. Here the CDR3 DNA reads TGTGCCAGCAGCGAGCAGGGGCGGGGAGGCTACACCTTC. The encoded protein is CASSEQGRGGYTF.

This clonotype was recorded at least ten times. This sequence joins TRBV30 and TRBJ2-3; unclear D gene. In germline, CDR1 is GTSNPN, CDR2 SVGIG (reference sequence). The CDR3 covers 10 residues. Trimming took off 7 bases at V and 2 bases at J, with 4 bases between the two ends. CDR3 DNA sequence: TGTGCCTTTACCACAGATACGCAGTATTTT. This encodes CAFTTDTQYF.

This clonotype was picked up a small number of times. With a much larger clone just one base away, this may be a read error. The rearrangement joins TRBV28 to TRBJ1-2; D call uncertain. The CDR3 covers 10 residues. V was clipped by 9 bases and J by 7 bases, with 9 bases between them. Germline lookup yields CDR1 MDHEN and CDR2 SYDVKM. The CDR3 here is CARSQLGYTF. The CDR3, as DNA: TGTGCCAGAAGTCAACTTGGCTACACCTTC.